One sample yielded the 25 T cell receptor beta chains listed below, sequenced in a study of PD-1 blockade in classical Hodgkin lymphoma. Brentuximab vedotin exposure varied, and every patient relapsed after autologous stem cell transplantation. Assay used: immunoSEQ multiplex PCR; TCRdb lists only in-frame clones, some missing. The sample includes more than 70,000 clones, 80% to 95% of them seen just once. The specimen was peripheral blood mononuclear cells (PBMCs), collected before the second cycle of nivolumab. All receptors come from a human donor with classical Hodgkin lymphoma.

The sample holds one count of this clone. The germline gene is not matched at one end of the junction; a read error may be the cause. The chain links TRBV5-6 to TRBJ2-1, with TRBD2 identical over 8 bases. The germline gives CDR1 SGHDT, CDR2 YYEEEE. The CDR3 is 15 residues long. The CDR3 protein is CASSPRLAPNTGPLF. The DNA of the CDR3 is TGTGCCAGCAGCCCGAGACTAGCGCCCAACACCGGTCCCCTCTTC.

The CDR3 coding sequence is TGTGCCAGCAGCTTCTCGATTCGGACCACAGATACGCAGTATTTT. The encoded protein is CASSFSIRTTDTQYF. The V call is TRBV5-5, the J call TRBJ2-3; D remains unclear. Deletions cut 2 bases from V and 2 bases from J, with 12 bases between. The germline CDR1 and CDR2 sequences are SGHKS and YYEKEE (reference sequence). This CDR3 region has 15 residues. The variable domain in full, completed from reference TRBV5-5 and TRBJ2-3, reads DAGVTQSPTHLIKTRGQQVTLRCSPISGHKSVSWYQQVLGQGPQFIFQYYEKEERGRGNFPDRFSARQFPNYSSELNVNALLLGDSALYLCASSFSIRTTDTQYFGPGTRLTVL.

The genes are TRBV10-2 and TRBJ2-2, with D unresolved. The CDR3 spans 13 residues. V was clipped by 11 bases and J by 6 bases, with 16 bases between them. Germline values: CDR1 WSHSY, CDR2 SAAADI. CDR3 residues: CASWEGRAGELFF. CDR3 coding DNA: TGCGCCTCATGGGAAGGACGGGCCGGGGAGCTGTTTTTT.

The V and J genes are TRBV28 and TRBJ1-2; D is perhaps TRBD1 (6 bases). V shed 6 bases and J shed 0 bases, with 11 bases lying between them. The CDR3 spans 14 residues. CDR1 and CDR2 from the germline V gene are MDHEN and SYDVKM. The CDR3: CASRIQGTNYGYTF. DNA for the CDR3: TGTGCCAGCAGAATACAGGGTACTAACTATGGCTACACCTTC.

In its sample, this clone was seen a few times. The rearrangement joins TRBV27 to TRBJ1-1; 10 bases are shared with TRBD1. Germline values: CDR1 MNHEY, CDR2 SMNVEV (reference sequence). The trim removed 5 bases at V and 3 bases at J, leaving 6 bases unmatched. The CDR3 has 15 residues. CDR3 residues: CASSDGQGGYTEAFF. The CDR3 DNA reads TGTGCCAGCAGTGATGGACAGGGGGGATACACTGAAGCTTTCTTT.

V is TRBV28 and J is TRBJ1-5; tentative D call: TRBD1 (5 bases). The V gene lost 1 base and the J gene lost 6 bases, with 13 bases spanning the gap. CDR3 length: 15 residues. Germline CDR1 reads MDHEN; CDR2 reads SYDVKM. The CDR3 DNA sequence: TGTGCCAGCAGTTTATATGGTGGCGGGGGTCAGCCCCAGCATTTT. Protein sequence: CASSLYGGGGQPQHF.

This chain uses TRBV7-9 with TRBJ1-1; D perhaps matches TRBD1 (5 bases). CDR3 length: 17 residues. V gave up 4 bases and J gave up 2 bases, with 20 bases separating them. Germline values: CDR1 SEHNR, CDR2 FQNEAQ (reference sequence). The CDR3 spells CASSYMGPGRVNTEAFF. The CDR3 DNA follows: TGTGCCAGCAGCTATATGGGTCCGGGGCGTGTAAACACTGAAGCTTTCTTT.

This clone appeared a single time. This chain uses TRBV30 with TRBJ2-2; unclear D gene. V was pared by 2 bases and J by 6 bases, with 10 bases between. The CDR3 is made up of 13 amino acids. Germline CDR1 is GTSNPN and CDR2 is SVGIG (reference sequence). The CDR3 sequence: CAWSPFFPGELFF. CDR3 coding DNA: TGTGCCTGGAGTCCGTTCTTCCCCGGGGAGCTGTTTTTT.

The rearrangement links TRBV5-6 to TRBJ2-5; TRBD1 aligns across 10 bases. CDR3 length: 15 residues. The V gene's germline CDR1 is SGHDT and CDR2 YYEEEE. Losses at the gene ends were 4 bases for V and 4 bases for J; bases not matched to a gene: 7. CDR3 nucleotide sequence: TGTGCCAGCAGCGGGGGGACAGGGGTATTAGAGACCCAGTACTTC. Its protein product is CASSGGTGVLETQYF.

The chain links TRBV9 to TRBJ2-1; 8 bases map to TRBD2. The germline gives CDR1 SGDLS, CDR2 YYNGEE. V shed 3 bases and J 6 bases; nucleotides not matched to a gene: 8. CDR3 length: 15 residues. CDR3 loop: CASSAHPAGANEQFF. The CDR3 DNA reads as TGTGCCAGCAGCGCCCATCCAGCGGGAGCCAATGAGCAGTTCTTC. Full variable domain (remainder filled in from reference TRBV9 and TRBJ2-1): DSGVTQTPKHLITATGQRVTLRCSPRSGDLSVYWYQQSLDQGLQFLIQYYNGEERAKGNILERFSAQQFPDLHSELNLSSLELGDSALYFCASSAHPAGANEQFFGPGTRLTVL.

The rearrangement uses TRBV7-9 and TRBJ2-3, with 7 bases that match TRBD2. Per the germline V gene, CDR1 is SEHNR and CDR2 is FQNEAQ (reference sequence). V shed 4 bases, J shed 4 bases, and the junction held 11 bases outside the gene matches. This CDR3 is built from 16 residues. CDR3 DNA sequence: TGTGCCAGCAGCTCCCCTAGCGGCCAGGGTGCAGATACGCAGTATTTT. This encodes CASSSPSGQGADTQYF.

About this clone itself: Mismatch with germline at one junction end may stem from a read error. The chain couples TRBV2 to TRBJ2-5; unclear D gene. CDR1 SNHLY and CDR2 FYNNEI come from the germline V gene. This CDR3 spans 11 amino acids. CDR3 amino acids: CASSEGQMRNF. In DNA, the CDR3 is TGTGCCAGCAGTGAAGGGCAGATGAGGAACTTC.

Regarding this clone: This sample includes further DNA sequences coding for the same CDR3. The CDR3 nucleotides are TGTGCCAGCAGTTACTCGTCCAGACGCTACGAGCAGTACTTC. Translated: CASSYSSRRYEQYF. The chain couples TRBV6-5 to TRBJ2-7; D unresolved. The CDR3 spans 14 residues. Per germline, CDR1 MNHEY and CDR2 SVGAGI. V was cut by 0 bases and J by 3 bases, with 9 bases left in between.

CDR3 loop: CASSSGTFYEQYF. The CDR3 coding sequence is TGTGCCAGCAGTTCCGGGACCTTCTACGAGCAGTACTTC. This chain connects TRBV28 to TRBJ2-7; D possibly matches TRBD1 or TRBD2 (5 bases each). This CDR3 has 13 residues. Trimming stripped 4 bases from V and 3 bases from J, with 10 bases between. The germline CDR1 and CDR2 sequences are MDHEN and SYDVKM.

The genes are TRBV10-3 and TRBJ2-7; 8 bases match TRBD1. V trimming: 5 bases; J trimming: 5 bases; junction bases outside the gene matches: 5. Germline assignment: CDR1 ENHRY and CDR2 SYGVKD. CDR3 size: 13 residues. The CDR3 sequence is CAISPTGENEQYF. CDR3 DNA: TGTGCCATCAGTCCGACAGGGGAAAACGAGCAGTACTTC.

The chain carries TRBV5-1 and TRBJ2-1; 9 positions match TRBD1. V lost 4 bases and J lost 3; bases outside the gene matches: 8. Germline loops: CDR1 SGHRS, CDR2 YFSETQ. This CDR3 comprises 16 residues. CDR3 sequence (DNA): TGCGCCAGCAGCGGAACAACGGGACAGGGCTACAATGAGCAGTTCTTC. This codes for CASSGTTGQGYNEQFF.

This chain joins TRBV21-1 and TRBJ2-5. TRBV21-1 is reported as a pseudogene. CDR3 length: 15 amino acids. The CDR3 reads CASSKVPPIQETQYF. CDR3 nucleotide sequence: TGTGCCAGCAGCAAAGTCCCCCCGATCCAAGAGACCCAGTACTTC.

The chain carries TRBV4-1 and TRBJ2-7; D gene ambiguous. Germline V gene lookup returns CDR1 MGHRA and CDR2 YSYEKL. The CDR3 covers 14 residues. V shed 1 base and J shed 7 bases, with 14 bases lying between them. Here the CDR3 DNA reads TGCGCCAGCAGCCAAGTTGGAACCATAGGGGAGCAGTACTTC. This gives the protein CASSQVGTIGEQYF.

The rearrangement links TRBV21-1 to TRBJ2-3; the DNA was not used to check the table's D call, TRBD2. TRBV21-1 is assigned pseudogene status. This CDR3 comprises 17 residues. As DNA, the CDR3 is TGTGCCAGCAGCCCCCGCCGCGGGGATTTTAGCGCAGATACGCAGTATTTT. Its protein is CASSPRRGDFSADTQYF.

The J gene is TRBJ1-1, the V gene TRBV28; D gene unclear. This CDR3 contains 13 residues. V was cut by 8 bases and J by 4 bases, with 14 bases left in between. Per the germline V gene, CDR1 is MDHEN and CDR2 is SYDVKM. The DNA for the CDR3 is TGTGCCAGCGGTAGAGATCTGGGCACTGAAGCTTTCTTT. Translation: CASGRDLGTEAFF.

The chain has TRBV7-2 and TRBJ2-1; no firm D call. Germline CDR1 SGHTA, CDR2 FQGNSA. The CDR3 is 14 residues long. The V and J ends lost 8 bases and 2 bases respectively, with 13 bases between them. Written as DNA, the CDR3 is TGTGCCAGCGTTTTGACGGCCACCTACAATGAGCAGTTCTTC. It codes for CASVLTATYNEQFF. Complete variable domain (other parts from reference TRBV7-2 and TRBJ2-1): GAGVSQSPSNKVTEKGKDVELRCDPISGHTALYWYRQSLGQGLEFLIYFQGNSAPDKSGLPSDRFSAERTGGSVSTLTIQRTQQEDSAVYLCASVLTATYNEQFFGPGTRLTVL.

The CDR3 loop reads CASSPPRRGETQYF. CDR3 coding DNA: TGTGCCAGCAGTCCCCCGCGGAGGGGGGAGACCCAGTACTTC. This rearrangement joins TRBV27 to TRBJ2-5; tentatively, D is TRBD1 or TRBD2 (6 bases each). The CDR3 is 14 residues long. Germline loops: CDR1 MNHEY, CDR2 SMNVEV (reference sequence). V gave up 5 bases and J gave up 5 bases, with 15 bases separating them.

This clone was detected once. V is TRBV19 and J is TRBJ2-7; the match to TRBD2 covers 12 bases. The CDR3 extends over 18 amino acids. V shed 1 base, J shed 0 bases, and the junction held 7 bases outside the gene matches. The germline V gene encodes CDR1 LNHDA and CDR2 SQIVND (reference sequence). The CDR3: CASSIALAGGTSSYEQYF. The DNA for the CDR3 is TGTGCCAGTAGTATAGCACTAGCGGGAGGAACAAGCTCCTACGAGCAGTACTTC. The full variable domain, with the rest looked up from reference TRBV19 and TRBJ2-7, is DGGITQSPKYLFRKEGQNVTLSCEQNLNHDAMYWYRQDPGQGLRLIYYSQIVNDFQKGDIAEGYSVSREKKESFPLTVTSAQKNPTAFYLCASSIALAGGTSSYEQYFGPGTRLTVT.

The V gene is TRBV15, the J gene TRBJ2-5; 8 bases line up with TRBD1. The CDR3 is made up of 20 amino acids. Germline V gene data show CDR1 as LNHNV and CDR2 as YYDKDF (reference sequence). J gave up 2 bases and V 5 bases, and 22 bases lay outside the gene matches. The CDR3 DNA follows: TGTGCCACCAGCCCCCCTCGAGGTAGAACACGGGACAGGTATCAAGAGACCCAGTACTTC. Protein: CATSPPRGRTRDRYQETQYF.

This clone occurred a few times. This sequence joins TRBV5-8 and TRBJ2-7; the match to TRBD2 covers 10 bases. This CDR3 is 15 amino acids long. V gave up 0 bases and J gave up 7 bases; unmatched junction bases: 7. The germline gives CDR1 SGHTS, CDR2 YDEGEE. CDR3 bases: TGTGCCAGCAGCTTGGAACCCAGCGGGAGGGGAGAGCAGTACTTC. Its translation is CASSLEPSGRGEQYF.